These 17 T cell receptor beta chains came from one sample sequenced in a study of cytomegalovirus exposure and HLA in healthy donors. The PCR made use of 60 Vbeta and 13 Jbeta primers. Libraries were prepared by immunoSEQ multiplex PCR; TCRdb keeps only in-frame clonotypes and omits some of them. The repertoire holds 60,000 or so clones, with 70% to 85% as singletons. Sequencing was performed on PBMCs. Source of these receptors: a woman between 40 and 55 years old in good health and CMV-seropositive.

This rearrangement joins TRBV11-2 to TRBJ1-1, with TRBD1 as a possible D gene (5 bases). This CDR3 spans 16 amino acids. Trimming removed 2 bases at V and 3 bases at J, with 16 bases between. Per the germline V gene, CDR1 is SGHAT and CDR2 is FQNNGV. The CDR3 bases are TGTGCCAGCAGCTTAAGCCGCGACAGACACTACACTGAAGCTTTCTTT. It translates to CASSLSRDRHYTEAFF.

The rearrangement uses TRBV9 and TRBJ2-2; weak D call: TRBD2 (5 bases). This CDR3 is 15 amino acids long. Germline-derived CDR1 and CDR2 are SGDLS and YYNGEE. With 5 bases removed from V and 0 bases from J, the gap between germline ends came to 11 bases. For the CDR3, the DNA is TGTGCCAGCAGTGATGGACTGACGAACACCGGGGAGCTGTTTTTT. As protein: CASSDGLTNTGELFF.

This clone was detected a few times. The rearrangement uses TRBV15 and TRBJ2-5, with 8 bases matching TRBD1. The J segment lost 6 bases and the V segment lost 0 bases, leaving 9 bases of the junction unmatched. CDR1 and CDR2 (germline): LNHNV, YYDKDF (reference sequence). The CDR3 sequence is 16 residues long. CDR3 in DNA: TGTGCCACCAGCAGAGATGGCCCGGACAGGGTCCAGACCCAGTACTTC. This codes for CATSRDGPDRVQTQYF.

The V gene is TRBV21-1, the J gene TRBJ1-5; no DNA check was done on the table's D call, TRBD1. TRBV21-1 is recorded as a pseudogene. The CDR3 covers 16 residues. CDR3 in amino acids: CASSKGGQIRNQPQHF. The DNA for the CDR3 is TGTGCCAGCAGCAAAGGTGGACAAATTCGCAATCAGCCCCAGCATTTT.

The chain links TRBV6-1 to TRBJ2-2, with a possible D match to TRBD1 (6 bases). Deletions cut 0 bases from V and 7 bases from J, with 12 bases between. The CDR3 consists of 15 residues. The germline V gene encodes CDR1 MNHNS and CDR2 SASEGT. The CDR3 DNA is TGTGCCAGCAGTGAAGCCCACAGGGTTGGCGGGGAGCTGTTTTTT. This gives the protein CASSEAHRVGGELFF.

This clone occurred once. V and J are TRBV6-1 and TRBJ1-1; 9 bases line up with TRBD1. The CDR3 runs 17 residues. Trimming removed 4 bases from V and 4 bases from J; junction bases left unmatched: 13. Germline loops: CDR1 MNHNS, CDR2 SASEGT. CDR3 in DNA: TGTGCCAGCAGTGGCCGGGACAGGGACGGTCCTTTCACTGAAGCTTTCTTT. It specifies CASSGRDRDGPFTEAFF.

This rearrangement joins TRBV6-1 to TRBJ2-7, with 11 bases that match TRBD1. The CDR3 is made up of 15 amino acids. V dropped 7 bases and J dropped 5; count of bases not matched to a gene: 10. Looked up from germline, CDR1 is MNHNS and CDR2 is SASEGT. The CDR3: CASKIGQGAGNEQYF. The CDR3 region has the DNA TGTGCCAGCAAGATCGGACAGGGGGCTGGCAACGAGCAGTACTTC.

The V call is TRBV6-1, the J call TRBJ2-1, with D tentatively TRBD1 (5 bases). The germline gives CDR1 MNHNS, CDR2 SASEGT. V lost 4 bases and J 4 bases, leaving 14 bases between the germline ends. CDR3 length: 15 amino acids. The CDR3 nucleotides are TGTGCCAGCAGTGTTCCCCAGACAGTATACAATGAGCAGTTCTTC. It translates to CASSVPQTVYNEQFF.

CDR3 bases: TGTGCCAGCAGTGAATTAGGTGGGCCTAATTCACCCCTCCACTTT. Translating gives CASSELGGPNSPLHF. This rearrangement joins TRBV6-1 to TRBJ1-6; D is unclear. Germline values: CDR1 MNHNS, CDR2 SASEGT. The V and J ends lost 2 bases and 6 bases respectively, with 11 bases between them. The CDR3 covers 15 residues.

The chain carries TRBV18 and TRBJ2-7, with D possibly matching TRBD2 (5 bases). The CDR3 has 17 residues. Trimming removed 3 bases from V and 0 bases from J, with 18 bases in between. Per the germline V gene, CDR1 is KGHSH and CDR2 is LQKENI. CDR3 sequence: CASSPTRGSTDSYEQYF. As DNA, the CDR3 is TGTGCCAGCTCACCTACCCGAGGGTCAACGGACTCCTACGAGCAGTACTTC.

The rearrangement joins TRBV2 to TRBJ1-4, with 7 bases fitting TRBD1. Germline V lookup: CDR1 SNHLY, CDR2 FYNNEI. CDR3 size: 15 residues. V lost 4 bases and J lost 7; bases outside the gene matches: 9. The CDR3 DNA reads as TGTGCCAGCAGTGGGGACAGCGGCACGGTTGAAAAACTGTTTTTT. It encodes CASSGDSGTVEKLFF.

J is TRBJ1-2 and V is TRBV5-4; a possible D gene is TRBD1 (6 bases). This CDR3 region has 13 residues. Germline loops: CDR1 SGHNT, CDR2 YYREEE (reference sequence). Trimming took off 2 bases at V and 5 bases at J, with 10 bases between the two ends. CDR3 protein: CASSFDRSYGYTF. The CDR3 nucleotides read TGTGCCAGCAGCTTCGACAGGTCATATGGCTACACCTTC.

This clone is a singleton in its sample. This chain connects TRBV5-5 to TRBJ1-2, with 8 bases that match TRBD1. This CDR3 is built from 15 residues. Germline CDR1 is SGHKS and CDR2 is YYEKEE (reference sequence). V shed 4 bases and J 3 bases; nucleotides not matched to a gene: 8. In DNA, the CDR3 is TGTGCCAGCAGCCGCCTGACAGGGGTTGACTATGGCTACACCTTC. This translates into CASSRLTGVDYGYTF.

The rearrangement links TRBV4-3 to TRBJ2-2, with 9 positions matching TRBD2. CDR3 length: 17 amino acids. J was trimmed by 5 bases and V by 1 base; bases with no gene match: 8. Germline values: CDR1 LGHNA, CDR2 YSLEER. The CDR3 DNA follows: TGCGCCAGCAGCCAAGCCGGGACTAGCCATTATACCGGGGAGCTGTTTTTT. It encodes CASSQAGTSHYTGELFF.

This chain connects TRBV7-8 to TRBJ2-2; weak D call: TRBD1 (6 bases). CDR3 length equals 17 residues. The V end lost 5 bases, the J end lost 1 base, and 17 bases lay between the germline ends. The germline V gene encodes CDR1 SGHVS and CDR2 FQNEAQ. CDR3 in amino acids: CASSGKEDSLNTGELFF. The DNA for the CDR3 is TGTGCCAGCAGCGGGAAAGAGGACAGCCTGAACACCGGGGAGCTGTTTTTT.

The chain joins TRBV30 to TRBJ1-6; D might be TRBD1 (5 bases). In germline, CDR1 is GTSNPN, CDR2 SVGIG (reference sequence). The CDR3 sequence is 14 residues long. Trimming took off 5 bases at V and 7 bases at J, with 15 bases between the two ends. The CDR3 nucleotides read TGTGCCTGGCGGGGGAGGCAGTTCAATTCACCCCTCCACTTT. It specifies CAWRGRQFNSPLHF.

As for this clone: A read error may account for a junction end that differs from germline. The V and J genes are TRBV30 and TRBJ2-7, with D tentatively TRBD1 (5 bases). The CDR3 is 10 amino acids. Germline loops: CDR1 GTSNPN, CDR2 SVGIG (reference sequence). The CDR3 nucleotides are TGCCCATCAGGGTCGGGCGAGCAGTACTTC. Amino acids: CPSGSGEQYF.